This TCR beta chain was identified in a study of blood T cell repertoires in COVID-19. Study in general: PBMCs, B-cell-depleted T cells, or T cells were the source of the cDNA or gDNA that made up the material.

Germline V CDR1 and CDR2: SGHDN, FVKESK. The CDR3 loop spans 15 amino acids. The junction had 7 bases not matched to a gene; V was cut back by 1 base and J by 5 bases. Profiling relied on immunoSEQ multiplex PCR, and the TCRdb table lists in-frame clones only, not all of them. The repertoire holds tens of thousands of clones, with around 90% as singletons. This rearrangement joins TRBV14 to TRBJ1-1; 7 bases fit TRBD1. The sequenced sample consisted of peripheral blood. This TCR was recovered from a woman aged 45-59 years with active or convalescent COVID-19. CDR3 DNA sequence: TGTGCCAGCAGCCAAGCGGGCAGGGGGAGGACTGAAGCTTTCTTT. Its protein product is CASSQAGRGRTEAFF.